This T cell receptor (beta chain) was sequenced during a study of CXCR3-negative and CXCR3-positive naive CD8 T cells. CDR1 and CDR2 (germline): MGHRA, YSYEKL. The length of the CDR3 is 17 residues. The method, 5' RACE with UMI labels, was used to prepare the TRB cDNA libraries. TCRdb reprocessed the 5' RACE reads, with one entry per CDR3 protein and no DNA. The sample table includes roughly 90,000 distinct CDR3 sequences. The sequence was collected from a human donor in good health. Some clones in this sample may be carry-over from other donors' samples. This chain links TRBV4-1 with TRBJ2-7; TCRdb indicates TRBD2, and absent DNA this call remains unverified. Sequenced: naive CXCR3- CD8+ T cells from blood. Subset specified: CD45RO-CCR7+CD27+CD95- naive CD8+ T cells lacking CXCR3 (TNR3-). The CDR3 here is CASSQEWVSGNSYEQYF.